The clone carrying this TCR beta chain was recorded only once. CDR1 is SGHNT and CDR2 is YYREEE in the germline V gene (reference sequence). Trimming left V 4 bases short and J 2 bases short, with 9 bases between. This CDR3 region has 13 residues. Per the authors' pipeline: Reference gene primers were amplified, and this amplification served to estimate nucleated cell counts. The assay was immunoSEQ multiplex PCR, and TCRdb's table has in-frame clones only and misses some. The V and J calls and clone size come from that table; D and trimming were worked out from the DNA. Among some 230,000 clones listed, approximately 90% were seen once. The sample is drawn from a study of blood T cell repertoires in COVID-19. Study details: From the United States, Italy and Spain came samples of acute and convalescent COVID-19. In each case, the material was cDNA or gDNA derived from T cells, B-cell-depleted T cells, or PBMCs.

This clonotype originated in a woman between 18 and 30 years old in a cohort exposed to, infected with or recovered from COVID-19 (not recorded which). The sample was PBMCs or T cells enriched from blood (not recorded which). The chain recombines TRBV5-4 with TRBJ2-5, with a weak D call TRBD1 (6 bases). DNA of the CDR3: TGTGCCAGCAGCAGCGGACAGCAAGAGACCCAGTACTTC. This encodes CASSSGQQETQYF. Drawing the rest from reference TRBV5-4 and TRBJ2-5, the complete variable domain is ETGVTQSPTHLIKTRGQQVTLRCSSQSGHNTVSWYQQALGQGPQFIFQYYREEENGRGNFPPRFSGLQFPNYSSELNVNALELDDSALYLCASSSGQQETQYFGPGTRLLVL.